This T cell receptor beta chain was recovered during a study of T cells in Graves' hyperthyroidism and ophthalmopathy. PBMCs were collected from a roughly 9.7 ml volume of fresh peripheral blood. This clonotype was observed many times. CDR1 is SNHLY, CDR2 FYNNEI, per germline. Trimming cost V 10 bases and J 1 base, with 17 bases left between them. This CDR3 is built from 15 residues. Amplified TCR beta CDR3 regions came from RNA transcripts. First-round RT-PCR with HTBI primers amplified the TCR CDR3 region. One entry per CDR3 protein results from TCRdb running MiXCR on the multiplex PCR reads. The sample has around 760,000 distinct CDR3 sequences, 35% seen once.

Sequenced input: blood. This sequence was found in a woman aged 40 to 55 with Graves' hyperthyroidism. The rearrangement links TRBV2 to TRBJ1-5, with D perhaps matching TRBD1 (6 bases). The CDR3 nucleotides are TGTGCCACCACTCGGACAGTCATGAGCAATCAGCCCCAGCATTTT. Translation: CATTRTVMSNQPQHF.